This TCR beta chain was sequenced in a study of T cell repertoires in cytomegalovirus infection. Study-level background: Public TCR beta signatures marked donors with CMV infection and the matching HLA. General study points: HLA-C-restricted CMV-specific TCR beta clonotypes were dominant in the ex vivo response. Cumulative frequency (of public TCR beta family members) identified carriers of CMV plus the relevant HLA.

Per germline, CDR1 SNHLY and CDR2 FYNNEI. The V end lost 2 bases, the J end lost 2 bases, and 8 bases lay between the germline ends. The CDR3 is 14 residues long. This clonotype has ten or more counts. Its antigen is not identified. TCRdb itself ran the reads through MiXCR, one entry per CDR3 protein. This table has roughly 500,000 distinct CDR3 sequences, about 10% appearing once. V and J are TRBV2 and TRBJ2-3; tentative D call: TRBD1 (5 bases). The sequencing sample was made of PBMCs. The source is a human donor in good health (CMV status not recorded). Some clones in this sample may be carry-over from other donors' samples. The CDR3 DNA reads as TGTGCCAGCAGTGAATGGGGCCTCACAGATACGCAGTATTTT. Encoded protein: CASSEWGLTDTQYF.